One sample yielded the 11 T cell receptor beta chains listed below, sequenced in a study of cytomegalovirus exposure and HLA in healthy donors. PCR was performed using 60 Vbeta and 13 Jbeta primers. Repertoires were generated with immunoSEQ multiplex PCR, while TCRdb's copy carries only in-frame clones and drops some. The repertoire holds approximately 150,000 clones, with approximately 80% as singletons. The sequenced material came from PBMCs. The source of these receptors is a woman in her thirties or forties in good health and CMV-seronegative.

The chain recombines TRBV6-5 with TRBJ1-2; D is uncertain. Looked up from germline, CDR1 is MNHEY and CDR2 is SVGAGI. Trimming removed 0 bases from V and 8 bases from J, with 13 bases in between. This CDR3 contains 14 residues. This CDR3 is CASSYSGRKGGYTF. The CDR3 coding sequence is TGTGCCAGCAGTTACTCAGGCAGGAAAGGCGGCTACACCTTC.

The chain carries TRBV5-1 and TRBJ1-1; the D gene is possibly TRBD1 (6 bases). The CDR3 sequence is 14 residues long. CDR1 is SGHRS, CDR2 YFSETQ, per germline. The V and J ends lost 1 base and 7 bases respectively, with 14 bases between them. Written as DNA, the CDR3 is TGCGCCAGCAGCTTGCAACAGGGTGGACTTGAAGCTTTCTTT. Its protein product is CASSLQQGGLEAFF.

This clone was detected only a few times. The chain links TRBV5-5 to TRBJ2-7; possibly TRBD2 for D (6 bases). The V gene lost 2 bases and the J gene lost 4 bases, with 13 bases spanning the gap. Germline V CDR1 and CDR2: SGHKS, YYEKEE (reference sequence). The CDR3 covers 14 residues. The CDR3 is CASSLPGGGYEQYF. The CDR3 DNA is TGTGCCAGCAGCTTACCGGGTGGGGGGTACGAGCAGTACTTC.

The V and J genes are TRBV5-1 and TRBJ2-2; 10 positions match TRBD2. The CDR3 has 15 residues. Germline lookup yields CDR1 SGHRS and CDR2 YFSETQ. The trim removed 5 bases at V and 3 bases at J, leaving 4 bases unmatched. The CDR3 loop is CASSYLAGDTGELFF. Here the CDR3 DNA reads TGCGCCAGCAGTTATCTAGCGGGAGACACCGGGGAGCTGTTTTTT. The whole variable domain, remainder taken from reference TRBV5-1 and TRBJ2-2, is KAGVTQTPRYLIKTRGQQVTLSCSPISGHRSVSWYQQTPGQGLQFLFEYFSETQRNKGNFPGRFSGRQFSNSRSEMNVSTLELGDSALYLCASSYLAGDTGELFFGEGSRLTVL.

V is TRBV10-3 and J is TRBJ2-7; possibly TRBD1 for D (5 bases). CDR1 is ENHRY and CDR2 is SYGVKD in the germline V gene. Trimming left V 7 bases short and J 4 bases short, with 17 bases between. The CDR3 is made up of 14 amino acids. The CDR3 nucleotides read TGTGCCATCACCCTAGGGGCAGGCTCATACGAGCAGTACTTC. Translated, it gives CAITLGAGSYEQYF.

The chain links TRBV6-5 to TRBJ2-5; 10 positions match TRBD1. The DNA end is a closer match to TRBJ2-7, so the J assignment may be wrong. Germline CDR1 MNHEY, CDR2 SVGAGI. The CDR3 covers 16 residues. This CDR3 reads CASSYNRDRGSYEQYF. CDR3 nucleotide sequence: TGTGCCAGCAGTTATAACCGGGACAGGGGTTCCTACGAGCAGTACTTC.

The V and J genes are TRBV5-1 and TRBJ2-7, with 11 bases identical to TRBD2. The V gene end was trimmed by 4 bases and the J gene end by 5 bases; junction bases not matched to a gene: 8. The CDR3 has 15 amino acids. Germline CDR1 SGHRS, CDR2 YFSETQ. The CDR3: CASSALAGGRDEQYF. The CDR3 nucleotides read TGCGCCAGCAGCGCTCTAGCGGGAGGTAGGGACGAGCAGTACTTC.

The chain combines TRBV6-5 with TRBJ1-5; 11 positions match TRBD1. This CDR3 contains 15 residues. CDR1 and CDR2 from the germline V gene are MNHEY and SVGAGI. J was trimmed by 5 bases and V by 7 bases; bases with no gene match: 7. This chain's CDR3 is CASKRKGQGDQPQHF. CDR3 DNA: TGTGCCAGCAAAAGGAAGGGACAGGGGGATCAGCCCCAGCATTTT.

The chain employs TRBV28 and TRBJ2-7; 9 bases agree with TRBD1. The germline V gene encodes CDR1 MDHEN and CDR2 SYDVKM. The CDR3 covers 16 residues. V trimming: 6 bases; J trimming: 3 bases; junction bases outside the gene matches: 12. The CDR3 nucleotides read TGTGCCAGCAGGCTAAGACCGGGGACAGGGCTCTACGAGCAGTACTTC. Protein product: CASRLRPGTGLYEQYF.

V is TRBV25-1 and J is TRBJ2-1; 9 bases match TRBD1. The CDR3 runs 15 residues. The V and J ends lost 5 bases and 9 bases, in that order; junction bases with no gene match: 11. The V gene's germline CDR1 is MGHDK and CDR2 SYGVNS. CDR3 protein: CASSTPGQGSREQFF. In DNA, the CDR3 is TGTGCCAGCAGTACTCCGGGACAGGGAAGTCGTGAGCAGTTCTTC.

The CDR3 loop reads CASSPGVGFLVYEQYF. For the CDR3, the DNA is TGTGCCAGCAGCCCGGGGGTGGGTTTCCTCGTCTACGAGCAGTACTTC. The chain recombines TRBV9 with TRBJ2-7; D might be TRBD2 (6 bases). Trimming removed 4 bases at V and 3 bases at J, with 20 bases between. There are 16 residues in the CDR3. Germline loops: CDR1 SGDLS, CDR2 YYNGEE.